This record looks at one T cell receptor beta chain sequence and its context. CDR1 and CDR2 from the germline V gene are MDHEN and SYDVKM. This CDR3 is 15 amino acids long. V was shortened by 3 bases and J by 1 base, with 10 bases between the two germline ends. Adults between roughly 18 and 90 years of age took part from some 25 US areas. Assignments of participants to cohorts depended upon their own reported clinical history. Shortly before study entry, within 2 weeks, exposed participants had met a COVID-19 case. The data stem from a study of blood T cell repertoires in COVID-19. Overall study context: The samples span acute and convalescent COVID-19 from the United States, Italy and Spain.

Sequencing was performed with immunoSEQ multiplex PCR; in TCRdb, only in-frame clones are kept and a portion is missing. The sample holds about 230,000 clones, 75% to 90% seen once. Sequenced: PBMCs or T cells enriched from blood (not recorded which). This clonotype originated in a woman aged 25 to 45 who had been exposed to COVID-19. V and J are TRBV28 and TRBJ1-5; D uncertain. CDR3 protein: CASSLAWQSNQPQHF. CDR3 coding DNA: TGTGCCAGCAGTTTGGCTTGGCAGAGCAATCAGCCCCAGCATTTT.